This T cell receptor (beta chain) was sequenced for a study of regulatory T cells in long-lasting Graves disease (dated by TCRdb to the early 2020s). Describing the broader study: Antithyroid drugs had been taken for less than 3 months by newly diagnosed Graves' disease patients. Peripheral blood TCR sequencing and RNA sequencing compared persistent Graves' disease patients with newly diagnosed Graves' disease patients. A total of roughly 35 samples were covered by TCR sequencing, comprising some 13 persistent and approximately 20 newly diagnosed Graves' disease patients. The study was registered as a clinical trial and conducted in China. Broader findings and caveats from the paper: Persistent disease showed preferential use of TRBV28, TRBJ1-2 and TRBJ2-5, whereas newly diagnosed disease favored TRBV20-1 and TRBJ2-1. Sequencing and analysis were limited to the TCR beta chain. Peripheral blood alone was examined, since thyroid tissue, which constituted the primary lesion, could not be accessed. More public clonotypes were shared among persistent patients (approximately 3,000) than among newly diagnosed patients (just under 1,000). Compared with newly diagnosed patients, patients with persistent Graves' disease had lower TCR Shannon entropy and fewer highly expanded clones, which suggests clonal expansion. As a limitation, the authors acknowledged that the small sample size may reduce accuracy.

This clonotype was recorded many times. There is no known antigen for this receptor. Base qualities are not provided; no much larger clone lies one nucleotide away. Receptors were amplified or captured by multiplex PCR. Reads for this sample came from an Illumina HiSeq 4000. To build TCR beta libraries, CDR3 regions were amplified by Arm-PCR using iRepertoire HTBI primers. Before sequencing, the PCR products went through gel purification. Per the authors' processing: Gene usage analysis of CDR3 amino acid clonotypes relied on the approximately 60 TRBV and about 15 TRBJ segments identified across samples. COPE and FqMerger were used to merge filtered high-quality paired reads into contigs. Contigs were aligned with BLAST to IMGT TRBV, TRBD and TRBJ reference genes, and CDR3 was defined per IMGT. Highly expanded clones were defined as clonotypes with a frequency above 0.1%. Repertoire diversity was measured by Shannon entropy, and V-J evenness by the Gini coefficient. A clonotype found in more than one individual was treated as public. TCRdb trimmed public reads at Q25 via fastp, called clones via MiXCR and kept in-frame beta chains. CDR3 protein duplicates are merged, each entry listing the most common genes and DNA. The authors' filters were not applied to this entry. This sample lists 450,000 to 700,000 distinct CDR3 sequences; about 13% were detected once. The ten largest clones represent 8% to 10% of the sample.

From cysteine to phenylalanine, the CDR3 is 14 amino acids long. Only CDR3 DNA is held: 42 bases, read in frame from base 1. Between the V and J ends, shortened by 2 bases and 0 bases respectively, the junction contains 9 bases. The germline V gene (reference sequence) gives CDR1 as DFQATT and CDR2 as SNEGSKA. Reading the label with the study, this specimen's time point is: newly diagnosed GD, antithyroid drugs for less than 3 months. For both TCR sequencing and RNA sequencing, RNA was extracted from PBMCs using TRIzol. The diagnosis of Graves' disease was made according to American Thyroid Association guidelines. Patients for the study were recruited at an endocrinology department in Xi'an, China. Each patient gave around 9.2 milliliters of peripheral blood, collected in an EDTA anticoagulant tube. Ficoll Paque Plus density gradient separation was used to isolate PBMCs, and no additional T cell sorting was done. RNA quality was checked with an Agilent 2100 Bioanalyzer and agarose gel, and concentration with a NanoDrop 2000.

The sample also formed part of further work on T cells in Graves' hyperthyroidism and ophthalmopathy. From the second report: A patient counted as having stable Graves' hyperthyroidism if no progression to ophthalmopathy occurred over 18 months of follow-up. Hyperthyroidism patients were newly diagnosed, with disease duration under 2 months, and aged 18 to 65 years. Exclusion was applied to patients with uncontrolled infections, other autoimmune diseases, pregnancy or lactation. Diagnoses were established on the basis of clinical symptoms, serum thyroxine and TRAb, thyroid ultrasound, and orbital computed tomography. For the first round of RT-PCR on the TCR CDR3, the HTBI primer set was used together with the Qiagen OneStep RT-PCR kit. Most expanded thyroid clonotypes (frequency above 0.001) were also found in blood, which suggests that blood repertoires may mirror thyroid immune responses. In cross-validation, a model built on a 13 V-J signature told ophthalmopathy apart from stable hyperthyroidism with over 85% sensitivity and approximately 81% specificity, and in testing the same model reached 80%/75%. During validation, the model predicted progression to ophthalmopathy a median of about 5.9 months ahead of onset, with approximately 71% sensitivity and roughly 75% specificity. To identify TCR V-J signatures that set the groups apart, the researchers used a discovery cohort of 100 patients, made up of 40 to 45 with Graves' ophthalmopathy and around 58 with stable Graves' hyperthyroidism. Whether ophthalmopathy could be predicted prospectively was tested in an independent validation cohort made up of roughly 19 hyperthyroidism patients plus 17 patients who later progressed to ophthalmopathy. The 75 to 100 discovery patients were randomly split 7:3 into training and test sets. In addition, the study compared T-cell repertoires in thyroid tissue and in blood from roughly 6 Graves' hyperthyroidism patients. Following sampling, methimazole starting at 30 mg daily was given to hyperthyroidism patients, and high-dose intravenous methylprednisolone was given to ophthalmopathy patients. The libraries were constructed in a second round of multiplex PCR and then size-selected and purified. Libraries were sequenced paired-end with 100 bp reads on an Illumina HiSeq2000. SOAPnuke was used to process the raw data, with reads discarded if the reads contained adapters or uncalled bases, had a mean Phred below 15, or lacked an exact constant-primer or identifier match. COPE v1.2.5 was used to merge the high-quality paired reads, and each unique nucleotide sequence was defined as a clonotype. MiTCR v1.1 was used to align clonotypes to the IMGT TRBV, TRBD and TRBJ reference segments. The analysis included only V-J combinations with a frequency above 0.0001, which together covered roughly 99% of the repertoires. The TCS score was defined as F50 (clonal expansion) divided by E x V (chaos), with BLOSUM62-based TCRdist calculated between CDR3 peptides within each V-J. Welch's t-statistics and random forest reduced roughly 540 V-J features to roughly 13, which were used in a naive Bayes classifier (R e1071). Sample size was not statistically predetermined, and blinding of investigators to group allocation was not performed. According to the paper, TCR Vbeta CDR3 sequencing was carried out on approximately 140 peripheral blood samples, which came from around 43 ophthalmopathy, around 74 hyperthyroidism and 17 progressor patients.

Sequencing used peripheral blood mononuclear cells (PBMCs), obtained at new diagnosis, from a patient treated with antithyroid drugs. In this chain, TRBV20-1 is recombined with TRBJ2-3; no D gene call is confident. The sequence was obtained from a man aged 25 to 40 with Graves disease. Donor details come from another sample of the same person, matched by shared clones. At the DNA level, the sequence is TGCAGTGCTAGAAGCAGAACTAGCACAGATACGCAGTATTTT. The resulting protein is CSARSRTSTDTQYF.